These 17 T cell receptor beta chains were sequenced from one sample in a study of somatic mutations in cytotoxic T cells in rheumatoid arthritis. Measured with immunoSEQ multiplex PCR; TCRdb has only the in-frame clones, and not every one. The sample records fewer than 30,000 clones, approximately 73% being singletons. The source material was CD8+ T cells sorted from blood. The receptors shown here come from a woman aged 18 to 35 in good health.

J is TRBJ1-5 and V is TRBV7-9; 9 positions match TRBD1. The CDR3 is 15 residues long. With V trimmed by 10 bases and J by 1 base, 8 bases remained unmatched. CDR1 is SEHNR, CDR2 FQNEAQ, per germline (reference sequence). In DNA, the CDR3 is TGTGCCACCTCAAAACAGGGGGCCAGCAATCAGCCCCAGCATTTT. Translation: CATSKQGASNQPQHF.

The chain links TRBV19 to TRBJ2-1; D gene ambiguous. CDR1 LNHDA and CDR2 SQIVND come from the germline V gene (reference sequence). V lost 3 bases and J lost 7, with 13 bases in between. This CDR3 contains 14 residues. CDR3 sequence reads: CASSIFSKVNEQFF. The CDR3 DNA is TGTGCCAGTAGTATCTTTAGTAAGGTTAATGAGCAGTTCTTC.

This chain connects TRBV7-6 to TRBJ2-1; 10 bases align to TRBD2. CDR1 and CDR2 (germline): SGHVS, FNYEAQ. This CDR3 comprises 16 residues. Trimming took 6 bases from V and 4 from J; bases not matched to a gene: 9. CDR3 amino acids: CASSYLAGALYNEQFF. The CDR3 DNA reads TGTGCCAGCAGTTATCTAGCGGGGGCTCTGTACAATGAGCAGTTCTTC.

The chain carries TRBV27 and TRBJ1-2; possible D gene TRBD1, 6 bases. CDR1 and CDR2 from the germline V gene are MNHEY and SMNVEV (reference sequence). V was pared by 1 base and J by 4 bases, with 10 bases between. The CDR3 has 14 amino acids. CDR3 sequence (DNA): TGTGCCAGCAGTTTATTCGGGGGGGCCTATGGCTACACCTTC. Translation gives CASSLFGGAYGYTF.

In this sample, this clone turned up once. The J gene is TRBJ2-1, the V gene TRBV5-4; D is unclear. The germline V and J ends were trimmed by 2 bases and 6 bases, with 6 bases remaining between them. Germline loops: CDR1 SGHNT, CDR2 YYREEE (reference sequence). CDR3 length: 12 amino acids. CDR3 region: CASSLVSNEQFF. The CDR3 DNA sequence: TGTGCCAGCAGCTTAGTATCCAATGAGCAGTTCTTC. The full variable domain, with the rest looked up from reference TRBV5-4 and TRBJ2-1, is ETGVTQSPTHLIKTRGQQVTLRCSSQSGHNTVSWYQQALGQGPQFIFQYYREEENGRGNFPPRFSGLQFPNYSSELNVNALELDDSALYLCASSLVSNEQFFGPGTRLTVL.

This chain uses TRBV7-9 with TRBJ2-2; D is uncertain. Germline assignment: CDR1 SEHNR and CDR2 FQNEAQ (reference sequence). The CDR3 covers 13 residues. V lost 5 bases, J lost 6 bases, and 10 bases lay in between. This CDR3 reads CASSPGASGELFF. For the CDR3, the DNA is TGTGCCAGCAGCCCCGGCGCGTCCGGGGAGCTGTTTTTT.

This clone was recorded once. DNA for the CDR3: TGTGCCAGGAGGGTAGGAACTGAAGCTTTCTTT. Translation gives CARRVGTEAFF. The V gene is TRBV21-1, the J gene TRBJ1-1. TRBV21-1 is a known pseudogene. The CDR3 contains 11 residues.

The V and J genes are TRBV6-1 and TRBJ2-1, with TRBD2 identical over 9 bases. This CDR3 contains 17 residues. The trim removed 3 bases at V and 5 bases at J, leaving 11 bases unmatched. Germline V gene lookup returns CDR1 MNHNS and CDR2 SASEGT. The CDR3 sequence: CASSDSGGLIYDNEQFF. The CDR3 nucleotides read TGTGCCAGCAGTGATAGCGGGGGCCTCATTTACGACAATGAGCAGTTCTTC.

This chain links TRBV27 with TRBJ2-5; the match to TRBD1 covers 7 bases. Per germline, CDR1 MNHEY and CDR2 SMNVEV (reference sequence). Losses at the gene ends were 4 bases for V and 5 bases for J; bases not matched to a gene: 13. This CDR3 is 16 amino acids long. The CDR3 reads CASSSRPRQGMETQYF. DNA for the CDR3: TGTGCCAGCAGTTCGCGACCCCGACAGGGTATGGAGACCCAGTACTTC.

This rearrangement joins TRBV9 to TRBJ2-7; TRBD1 might be the D (7 bases). V was pared by 0 bases and J by 2 bases, with 12 bases between. This CDR3 comprises 15 residues. Germline V gene sequence: CDR1 SGDLS, CDR2 YYNGEE. The CDR3 here is CASSVGRGRPYEQYV. The CDR3 DNA reads TGTGCCAGCAGCGTAGGCAGGGGGAGGCCCTACGAGCAGTACGTC.

V usage is TRBV6-5 and J usage is TRBJ2-2; D unclear. The CDR3 spans 14 residues. The V gene's germline CDR1 is MNHEY and CDR2 SVGAGI. Between the trimmed V and J ends, which lost 2 bases and 6 bases, there was a span of 10 bases. The CDR3 protein is CASSYGPSAGELFF. The CDR3 region has the DNA TGTGCCAGCAGTTACGGCCCCTCGGCCGGGGAGCTGTTTTTT.

This clone was found once. The chain uses TRBV7-3 and TRBJ2-2; tentatively, D is TRBD2 (6 bases). The V end was cut by 2 bases, the J end by 5 bases, with 9 bases between. Germline V gene data show CDR1 as SGHTA and CDR2 as FQGTGA. The CDR3 sequence is 14 residues long. DNA of the CDR3: TGTGCCAGCAGCTTAGGGGGGTCGACCGGGGAGCTGTTTTTT. It translates to CASSLGGSTGELFF. The entire variable domain, with the rest obtained from reference TRBV7-3 and TRBJ2-2, is as follows: GAGVSQTPSNKVTEKGKYVELRCDPISGHTALYWYRQSLGQGPEFLIYFQGTGAADDSGLPNDRFFAVRPEGSVSTLKIQRTERGDSAVYLCASSLGGSTGELFFGEGSRLTVL.

As DNA, the CDR3 is TGTGCCAGCAGTGATGTGGGGATTGGGAGCTCCTACGAGCAGTACTTC. This gives the protein CASSDVGIGSSYEQYF. The chain has TRBV6-1 and TRBJ2-7; TRBD2 might be the D (5 bases). CDR3 length equals 16 residues. In germline, CDR1 is MNHNS, CDR2 SASEGT. V gave up 3 bases and J gave up 0 bases, with 15 bases separating them.

J is TRBJ2-3 and V is TRBV27; 8 bases agree with TRBD1. With 2 bases clipped from V and 1 base from J, the junction kept 8 bases outside the gene matches. Per germline, CDR1 MNHEY and CDR2 SMNVEV (reference sequence). CDR3 length: 17 amino acids. This chain's CDR3 is CASSLIAGTGGTDTQYF. In nucleotides, the CDR3 is TGTGCCAGCAGTTTAATCGCAGGGACAGGAGGCACAGATACGCAGTATTTT.

V gene TRBV5-3 combines with J gene TRBJ1-5, with 8 bases lining up with TRBD1. TRBV5-3 is noted as an ORF with a role that remains uncertain. The CDR3 sequence is 16 residues long. V lost 5 bases, J lost 0 bases, and 7 bases stayed unmatched. The CDR3 region is CARSFKTGDSNQPQHF. In DNA, the CDR3 is TGTGCCAGAAGTTTCAAGACAGGGGATAGCAATCAGCCCCAGCATTTT.

This clone was seen a single time. This chain connects TRBV27 to TRBJ2-1, with TRBD2 matching 10 bases. CDR1 MNHEY and CDR2 SMNVEV come from the germline V gene (reference sequence). The V and J ends lost 5 bases and 7 bases, in that order; junction bases with no gene match: 11. The CDR3 length is 16 residues. CDR3 in DNA: TGTGCCAGCAGTCCCGAACTAGCGGGGCTGTTAAATGAGCAGTTCTTC. Amino acid sequence: CASSPELAGLLNEQFF.

In this sample, this clone turned up once. The CDR3 here is CASSLGRWVGGELFF. CDR3 DNA sequence: TGTGCCAGCAGTTTGGGGCGTTGGGTTGGCGGGGAGCTGTTTTTT. This sequence joins TRBV27 and TRBJ2-2, with D tentatively TRBD1 (5 bases). The CDR3 sequence is 15 residues long. The germline gives CDR1 MNHEY, CDR2 SMNVEV (reference sequence). Trimming left V 3 bases short and J 7 bases short, with 15 bases between.